These 5 T cell receptor beta chains share one sample of origin, sequenced in a study of low-dose radiotherapy and immunotherapy resistance in tumors. First-strand cDNA used TRAV- and TRBV-specific primers, covering alpha and beta chains. Both a constant-region primer and a V-primer adapter served to amplify TCRs across roughly 20 PCR cycles. TCRdb ran MiXCR on the reads and lists one entry per CDR3 protein. Here the sample spans some 57,000 distinct CDR3 sequences, under 30% being singletons. Time point defined: before trial treatment. The sequences come from PBMCs, collected before treatment. The receptors were gathered from a male donor with prostate cancer.

The V call is TRBV18, the J call TRBJ2-5, with 8 bases matching TRBD1. The trim removed 2 bases at V and 3 bases at J, leaving 11 bases unmatched. Germline assignment: CDR1 KGHSH and CDR2 LQKENI. This CDR3 spans 17 amino acids. The CDR3 sequence: CASSPNRQGPGEETQYF. CDR3 DNA sequence: TGTGCCAGCTCACCAAATCGACAGGGGCCGGGGGAAGAGACCCAGTACTTC. Supplemented by reference TRBV18 and TRBJ2-5, the full variable domain reads NAGVMQNPRHLVRRRGQEARLRCSPMKGHSHVYWYRQLPEEGLKFMVYLQKENIIDESGMPKERFSAEFPKEGPSILRIQQVVRGDSAAYFCASSPNRQGPGEETQYFGPGTRLLVL.

This clonotype was observed at least ten times. The chain uses TRBV10-3 and TRBJ1-1; 8 bases line up with TRBD1. The CDR3 contains 14 residues. After removal of 6 bases from V and 0 bases from J, the junction contained 3 bases not matched to a gene. Germline-derived CDR1 and CDR2 are ENHRY and SYGVKD. This chain's CDR3 is CAIRDREMNTEAFF. CDR3 sequence (DNA): TGTGCCATCAGGGACAGGGAAATGAACACTGAAGCTTTCTTT.

By sample share, this clonotype is medium-sized. The CDR3 loop reads CASSSAGPDTQYF. The CDR3 region has the DNA TGTGCCAGCAGTTCAGCTGGTCCAGATACGCAGTATTTT. The chain combines TRBV28 with TRBJ2-3; D is unclear. The germline V gene has CDR1 MDHEN and CDR2 SYDVKM. This CDR3 contains 13 residues. Trimming took off 4 bases at V and 4 bases at J, with 9 bases between the two ends.

This clonotype showed up just a few times. CDR3 sequence reads: CASSGGTSKDYTF. The CDR3 DNA reads TGTGCCAGCAGCGGCGGGACCTCCAAGGACTACACCTTC. The V gene is TRBV2, the J gene TRBJ1-2; D is possibly TRBD1 (5 bases). There are 13 residues in the CDR3. Between the trimmed V and J ends, which lost 6 bases and 10 bases, there was a span of 18 bases. Germline CDR1 is SNHLY and CDR2 is FYNNEI. The whole variable domain, filled in from reference TRBV2 and TRBJ1-2, reads EPEVTQTPSHQVTQMGQEVILRCVPISNHLYFYWYRQILGQKVEFLVSFYNNEISEKSEIFDDQFSVERPDGSNFTLKIRSTKLEDSAMYFCASSGGTSKDYTFGSGTRLTVV.

For this clonotype: A far more abundant clone sits one base away, making this likely a read error. The chain is built from TRBV5-1 and TRBJ2-5, with 11 bases matching TRBD1. Per the germline V gene, CDR1 is SGHRS and CDR2 is YFSETQ. Trimming removed 1 base from V and 11 bases from J; junction bases left unmatched: 13. The CDR3 consists of 16 residues. The CDR3 DNA sequence: TGCGCCAGCAGCTTGTCGGGACAGGGGGGCTACAATGAGCAGTACTTC. It is translated as CASSLSGQGGYNEQYF. Full variable domain (rest looked up from reference TRBV5-1 and TRBJ2-5): KAGVTQTPRYLIKTRGQQVTLSCSPISGHRSVSWYQQTPGQGLQFLFEYFSETQRNKGNFPGRFSGRQFSNSRSEMNVSTLELGDSALYLCASSLSGQGGYNEQYFGPGTRLLVL.